This T cell receptor (beta chain) originates from a study of blood T cell repertoires in COVID-19. Study details: Acute-phase and convalescent COVID-19 samples originated in the United States, Italy and Spain.

From germline, CDR1 is MNHEY and CDR2 SVGEGT. Trimming took 0 bases from V and 6 from J; bases not matched to a gene: 3. This CDR3 spans 16 amino acids. Original handling: Estimated nucleated cell counts came from reference gene primer amplification. The method was immunoSEQ multiplex PCR; TCRdb's version includes in-frame clones alone and lacks a portion of them. V, J and clone size derive from that table, while D and trimming were established from the DNA sequence. The sample carries roughly 300,000 clones, over 75% recorded once. Input material: peripheral blood. V gene TRBV6-2 or TRBV6-3 combines with J gene TRBJ1-4, with 11 bases identical to TRBD1. The clonotype was recovered from a woman aged 45-65 years who had recovered from COVID-19. In DNA form, the CDR3 reads TGTGCCAGCAGTTACTCCCTGGGACAGGGGGATGAAAAACTGTTTTTT. This codes for CASSYSLGQGDEKLFF.